The entry below gives a single T cell receptor (beta chain) sequence along with its context. The antigen is not known. Deletions cut 2 bases from V and 4 bases from J, with 20 bases between. The CDR3 is made up of 17 amino acids. Germline CDR1 is MNHGY and CDR2 is SVAAGI. This sample was taken from a study of regulatory T cells in long-lasting Graves disease. Study-level results: Samples came from peripheral blood alone, without thyroid tissue.

The authors built TCR beta libraries using iRepertoire HTBI primers and Arm-PCR of CDR3 regions. Using its own MiXCR run on the multiplex PCR reads, TCRdb lists one record per CDR3 protein. This repertoire shows 400,000 to 500,000 distinct CDR3 sequences, 15% to 20% found once; its top ten account for about 23%. Time point defined: newly diagnosed GD, antithyroid drugs for less than 3 months. Following extraction of RNA from PBMCs, that RNA was used to make the TCR library. These data also featured in a second study, about T cells in Graves' hyperthyroidism and ophthalmopathy.

The source is a young woman with Graves disease. The specimen was peripheral blood mononuclear cells (PBMCs), collected at new diagnosis, from a patient treated with antithyroid drugs. This chain links TRBV6-9 with TRBJ1-1; D gene ambiguous. The CDR3 nucleotides are TGTGCCAGCAGTTATACCGGTTCTGCTTATTTGGGCACTGAAGCTTTCTTT. This translates into CASSYTGSAYLGTEAFF.